Listed below are T cell receptor beta chains from one sample, sequenced in a study of cytomegalovirus exposure and HLA in healthy donors. Generated by immunoSEQ multiplex PCR, the TCRdb table keeps only in-frame clones and is missing some. The sample holds 200,000 to 250,000 clones, about 80% seen once. Sequencing was done on a sample of PBMCs. The receptor set was obtained from a woman in her thirties or forties in good health and CMV-seropositive. Both conserved end residues are part of each CDR3. Rows give clone size only sometimes, using once, few, many, or a class for an expanded clone.

abundance	v_gene	j_gene	CDR3aa
NA	TRBV4-1	TRBJ2-2	CASRITSLTGELFF
NA	TRBV5-1	TRBJ2-5	CASQTSGGQETQYF
NA	TRBV15	TRBJ1-2	CATSRVPGASEGYTF
NA	TRBV18	TRBJ2-7	CASSPGQESYEQYF
NA	TRBV6-6	TRBJ2-5	CASSTGQLETQYF
NA	TRBV5-6	TRBJ1-4	CASSLRGNEKLFF
NA	TRBV7-9	TRBJ2-3	CASSFRGRDTQYF
NA	TRBV29-1	TRBJ1-2	CSVEDRETVVPNYGYTF
once	TRBV7-2	TRBJ1-2	CASRSAGTAIGGYTF
NA	TRBV13	TRBJ2-7	CASSSGLATSEQYF
NA	TRBV13	TRBJ1-6	CASSLSGRGDSPLHF
once	TRBV2	TRBJ1-2	CASSIQGARDYGYTF
NA	TRBV7-2	TRBJ1-5	CASSWDRDNQPQHF
NA	TRBV9	TRBJ2-4	CASSVGSGGIENIQYF
NA	TRBV5-4	TRBJ1-2	CASSRNQGLLNYGYTF
NA	TRBV9	TRBJ2-2	CASSVTGGDTGELFF
NA	TRBV7-3	TRBJ1-1	CASSLNRGGSEAFF
NA	TRBV7-2	TRBJ2-5	CASSPGTAQGVETQYF